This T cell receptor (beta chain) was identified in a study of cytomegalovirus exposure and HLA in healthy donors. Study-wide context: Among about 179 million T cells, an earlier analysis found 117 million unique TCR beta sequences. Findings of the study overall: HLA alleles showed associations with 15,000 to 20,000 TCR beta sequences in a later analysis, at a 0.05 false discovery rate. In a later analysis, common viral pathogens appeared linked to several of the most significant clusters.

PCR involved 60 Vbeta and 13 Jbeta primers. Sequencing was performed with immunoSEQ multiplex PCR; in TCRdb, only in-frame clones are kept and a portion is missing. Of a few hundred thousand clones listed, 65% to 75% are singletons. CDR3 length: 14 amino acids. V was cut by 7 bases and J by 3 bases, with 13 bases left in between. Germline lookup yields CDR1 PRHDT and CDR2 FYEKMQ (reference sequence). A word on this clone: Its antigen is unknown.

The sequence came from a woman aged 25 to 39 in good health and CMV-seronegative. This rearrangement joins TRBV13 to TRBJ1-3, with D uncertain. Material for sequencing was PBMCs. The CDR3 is CASTRGEIGNTIYF. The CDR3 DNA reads TGTGCCAGCACCCGGGGAGAAATTGGAAACACCATATATTTT.